This TCR beta chain was identified during a study of T-cell memory formation after mild COVID-19. Study-wide points: Some clones that responded turned up in pre-infection memory, which suggests that cross-reactive memory joined in. Confirmation of SARS-CoV-2 specificity was lacking for second-wave clones peaking day 37.

This clonotype was seen only a few times. Its antigen is unidentified. In germline, CDR1 is KGHDR, CDR2 SFDVKD. The CDR3 sequence is 13 residues long. After removal of 8 bases from V and 1 base from J, the junction contained 2 bases not matched to a gene. It was 5'RACE with constant-segment primers that produced the TCR alpha and TCR beta cDNA libraries, which carried sample barcodes and UMIs. MiXCR was run by TCRdb on the 5' RACE reads, yielding one entry per CDR3 protein. Here the sample spans tens of thousands of distinct CDR3 sequences, about 6.1% being singletons. This sequence joins TRBV24-1 and TRBJ2-3; 7 nucleotides line up with TRBD2. The receptor comes from an adult who had mild COVID-19 (a few samples of this study predate the infection). Cell type and time point are not known. Sequenced sample: PBMCs or a T cell subset sorted from them (not recorded which). CDR3 residues: CATTSGRTDTQYF. As DNA, the CDR3 is TGTGCCACCACTAGCGGACGCACAGATACGCAGTATTTT.